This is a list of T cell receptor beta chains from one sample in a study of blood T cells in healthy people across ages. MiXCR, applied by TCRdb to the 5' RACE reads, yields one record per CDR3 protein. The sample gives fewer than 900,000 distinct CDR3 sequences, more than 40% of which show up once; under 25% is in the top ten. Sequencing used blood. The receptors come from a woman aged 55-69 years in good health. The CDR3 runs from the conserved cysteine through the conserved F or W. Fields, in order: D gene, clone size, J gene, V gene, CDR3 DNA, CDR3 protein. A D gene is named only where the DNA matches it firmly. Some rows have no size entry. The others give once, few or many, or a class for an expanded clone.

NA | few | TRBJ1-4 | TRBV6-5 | TGTGCCAGCAGTTACGGGGGGTACGGTGAAAAACTGTTTTTT | CASSYGGYGEKLFF
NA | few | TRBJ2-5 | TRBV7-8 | TGTGCCAGCAGCTTACAAAACGGAATAATGGAGACCCAGTACTTC | CASSLQNGIMETQYF
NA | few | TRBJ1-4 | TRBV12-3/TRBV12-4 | TGTGCCAGCAGGCTGATGGACGATGAAAAACTGTTTTTT | CASRLMDDEKLFF
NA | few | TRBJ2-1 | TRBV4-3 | TGCGCCAGCAGCCGGGGAGATCCCTACAATGAGCAGTTCTTC | CASSRGDPYNEQFF
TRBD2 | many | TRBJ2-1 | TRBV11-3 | TGTGCCAGCAGCTTAGCGGGACTAAACAATGAGCAGTTCTTC | CASSLAGLNNEQFF
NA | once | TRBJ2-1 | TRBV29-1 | TGCAGCGTTCCCAAGGAGGGTGCATTCAATGAGCAGTTCTTC | CSVPKEGAFNEQFF
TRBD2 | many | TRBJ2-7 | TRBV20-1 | TGCAGTGCTTCCCGACTAGCGGATAGCTCCTACGAGCAGTACTTC | CSASRLADSSYEQYF
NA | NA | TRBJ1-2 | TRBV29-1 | TGCAGCGTTGAACCAGGAGGCAACTATGGCTACACCTTC | CSVEPGGNYGYTF
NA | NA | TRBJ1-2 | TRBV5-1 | TGCGCCAGCACCCGGGACAACAACTATGGCTACACCTTC | CASTRDNNYGYTF
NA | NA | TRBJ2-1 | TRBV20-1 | TGCAGTGCTAGAGTTTTGGGGGGGGCATTTTCGGATGAGCAGTTCTTC | CSARVLGGAFSDEQFF
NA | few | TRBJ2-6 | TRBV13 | TGTGCCAGCAGCTCCCTGCGGGGATCTGGGGCCAACGTCCTGACTTTC | CASSSLRGSGANVLTF
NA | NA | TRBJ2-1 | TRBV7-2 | TGTGCCAGCAGCTTAGGAGCTAGCCAGCAGTTCTTC | CASSLGASQQFF
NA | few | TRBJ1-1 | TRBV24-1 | TGTGCCACCAGTGATTTTGGGGGAACCCCTGAAGCTTTCTTT | CATSDFGGTPEAFF
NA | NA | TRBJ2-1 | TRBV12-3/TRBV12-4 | TGTGCCTGCAGTTTAGGACAGATTTACGAGCAGTTCTTC | CACSLGQIYEQFF
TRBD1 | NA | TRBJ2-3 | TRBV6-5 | TGTGCCAGCAATTCCCCGGGACAGACCACAGATACGCAGTATTTT | CASNSPGQTTDTQYF
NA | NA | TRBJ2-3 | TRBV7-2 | TGTGCCAGCAGGGAAGGGGGGGGCACAGATACGCAGTATTTT | CASREGGGTDTQYF
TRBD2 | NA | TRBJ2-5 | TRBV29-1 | TGCAGCGTTGAATCCGCGGGGGGGCCGGGGACCCAGTACTTC | CSVESAGGPGTQYF
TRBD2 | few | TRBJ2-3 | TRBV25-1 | TGTGCCAGCAGTGGTACCCTTCTAGCGGGGCTCACAGATACGCAGTATTTT | CASSGTLLAGLTDTQYF
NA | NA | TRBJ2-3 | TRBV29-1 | TGCAGCGTTGAGAGGGTTTCAGATACGCAGTATTTT | CSVERVSDTQYF
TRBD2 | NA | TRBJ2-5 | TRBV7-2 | TGTGCCAGCAGCAGGGTGGCGGGGGTCGGTGAGACCCAGTACTTC | CASSRVAGVGETQYF
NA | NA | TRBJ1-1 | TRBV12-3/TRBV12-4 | TGTGCCAGCAGCCCGGGCCGGGGAAAAGCTTTCTTT | CASSPGRGKAFF
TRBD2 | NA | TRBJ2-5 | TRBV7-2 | TGTGCCAGCAGCCCAAGGACTAGCGGGAGGCCCCAAGAGACCCAGTACTTC | CASSPRTSGRPQETQYF
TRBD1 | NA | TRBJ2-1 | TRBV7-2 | TGTGCCAGCAGCTTACGACAGGGGCTGGGAGAGCAGTTCTTC | CASSLRQGLGEQFF
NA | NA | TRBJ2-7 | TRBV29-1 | TGCAGCGTTGGTGAGTTGGGCGAAACCTACGAGCAGTACTTC | CSVGELGETYEQYF
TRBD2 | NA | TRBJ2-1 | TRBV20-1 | TGCAGTGCCCCTCTAGCGGGGGGATCCTACAATGAGCAGTTCTTC | CSAPLAGGSYNEQFF
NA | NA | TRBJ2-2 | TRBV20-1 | TGCAGTGCTCCCCCGGAGGGAATGTTCACCGGGGAGCTGTTTTTT | CSAPPEGMFTGELFF
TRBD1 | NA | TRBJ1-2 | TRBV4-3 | TGCGCCAGCAGCCAGGGGGACAGGCGGGGGAGTGGCTACACCTTC | CASSQGDRRGSGYTF
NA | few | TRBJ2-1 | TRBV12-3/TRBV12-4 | TGTGCCAGCAGAGATCAGGGGGGTGAGCAGTTCTTC | CASRDQGGEQFF
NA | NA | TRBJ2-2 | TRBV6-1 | TGTGCCAGCTCTAGTGCAATGGGCAGGGTATATGTCGGGGAGCTGTTTTTT | CASSSAMGRVYVGELFF
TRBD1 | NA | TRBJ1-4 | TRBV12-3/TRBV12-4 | TGTGCCAACAGTCCAGGACAGGGTAGGGAAAAACTGTTTTTT | CANSPGQGREKLFF
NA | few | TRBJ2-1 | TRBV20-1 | TGCAGTGCTAGAGATCTGCGTGACAATGAGCAGTTCTTC | CSARDLRDNEQFF
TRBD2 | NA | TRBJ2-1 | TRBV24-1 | TGTGCCACCAGTGATCCGACTAGCGCCTCCTACAATGAGCAGTTCTTC | CATSDPTSASYNEQFF
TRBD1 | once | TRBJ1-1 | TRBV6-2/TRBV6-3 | TGTGCCAGCAGTTACCCCCGGGAGGGGGCCAACTGGAACACTGAAGCTTTCTTT | CASSYPREGANWNTEAFF
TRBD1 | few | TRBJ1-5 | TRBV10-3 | TGTGCCGCCGGGACAGGGATGGATCAGCCCCAGCATTTT | CAAGTGMDQPQHF
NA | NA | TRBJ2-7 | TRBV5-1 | TGCGCCAGCAGCTTGTACAGGGAGGGCGAGCAGTACTTC | CASSLYREGEQYF
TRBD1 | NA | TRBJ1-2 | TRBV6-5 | TGTGCCAGCAGAACCGACAGGGGAGTAGGCTATGGCTACACCTTC | CASRTDRGVGYGYTF
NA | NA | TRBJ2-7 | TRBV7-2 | TGTGCCAGCTCACCGGGCCTTCGGGTGAAATTATACTACGAGCAGTACTTC | CASSPGLRVKLYYEQYF
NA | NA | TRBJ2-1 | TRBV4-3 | TGCGCCAGCAGCCAAACTCTAGGGGGTTGGTACAATGAGCAGTTCTTC | CASSQTLGGWYNEQFF
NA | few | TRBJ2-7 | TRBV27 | TGTGCCAGCAGAAGTGGTACACGCGAGCAGTACTTC | CASRSGTREQYF
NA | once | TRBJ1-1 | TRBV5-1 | TGCGCCAGCAGCTTCAGCCTTACAGGGCTGAACACTGAAGCTTTCTTT | CASSFSLTGLNTEAFF
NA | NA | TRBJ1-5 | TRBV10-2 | TGCGCCAGCAGTGAGTCGGCCAGGGGCTGGCATTTT | CASSESARGWHF
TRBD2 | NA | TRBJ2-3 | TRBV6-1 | TGTGCCAGCAGTGAAGTAGCGGGGGGTGGAGATACGCAGTATTTT | CASSEVAGGGDTQYF
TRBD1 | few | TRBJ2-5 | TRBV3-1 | TGTGCCAGCAGCCCCCAGATAGGGGGCAGAGAGGAGACCCAGTACTTC | CASSPQIGGREETQYF
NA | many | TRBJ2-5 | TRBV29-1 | TGCAGCGCCCATCCCTCAACCGAGACCCAGTACTTC | CSAHPSTETQYF
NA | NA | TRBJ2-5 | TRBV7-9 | TGTGCCAGCAGCCTCCTTTGGAGCGGACAAGAGACCCAGTACTTC | CASSLLWSGQETQYF
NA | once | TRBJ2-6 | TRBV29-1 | TGCAGCGCCCACCTCTCTGGGGCCAACGTCCTGACTTTC | CSAHLSGANVLTF
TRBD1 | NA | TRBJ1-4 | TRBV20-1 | TGCAGTGCTAGAACCCGCAGGGGGCCTAATGAAAAACTGTTTTTT | CSARTRRGPNEKLFF
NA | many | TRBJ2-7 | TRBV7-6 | TGTGCCAGCAGCCCAGCCTACGGGCCGCCCTACGAGCAGTACTTC | CASSPAYGPPYEQYF
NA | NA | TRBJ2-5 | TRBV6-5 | TGTGCCAGCAGTTATGGCAAGGTAGCGACCCAAGAGACCCAGTACTTC | CASSYGKVATQETQYF
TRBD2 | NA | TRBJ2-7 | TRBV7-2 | TGTGCCAGCAGCCGGACTAGCGGGATATACAATGAGCAGTACTTC | CASSRTSGIYNEQYF
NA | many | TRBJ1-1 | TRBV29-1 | TGCAGCGTTGACCGGGGGTTGAACACTGAAGCTTTCTTT | CSVDRGLNTEAFF
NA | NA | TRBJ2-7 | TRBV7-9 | TGTGCCAGCAGCTTAGCTGTAGCCGAGAGTTACGAGCAGTACTTC | CASSLAVAESYEQYF
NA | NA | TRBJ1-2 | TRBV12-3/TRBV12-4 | TGTGCCAGCACCACGGGGGGAGGCTACACCTTC | CASTTGGGYTF
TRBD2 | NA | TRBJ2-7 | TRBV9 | TGTGCCAGCAGCGCAGGCACGGGGGGGCACGAGCAGTACTTC | CASSAGTGGHEQYF
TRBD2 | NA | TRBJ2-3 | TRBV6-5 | TGTGCCAGCAGATCGGGACTAGCGGGGGGAGATACGCAGTATTTT | CASRSGLAGGDTQYF